This record looks at one TCR beta chain sequence and its context. Profiling relied on immunoSEQ multiplex PCR, and the TCRdb table lists in-frame clones only, not all of them. The sample lists 14,000 or so clones, 80% to 90% seen once, with less than 0.95% in the top ten. Germline V gene lookup returns CDR1 KGHSH and CDR2 LQKENI. V dropped 2 bases and J dropped 0 bases, with 5 bases sitting between them. The CDR3 totals 14 residues. This record comes from a study of monozygotic twins with cystic fibrosis. Material: blood. The origin of this receptor is a boy younger than 18 with cystic fibrosis. The chain recombines TRBV18 with TRBJ1-5; no definite D call. This CDR3 is CASSPSSSNQPQHF. The CDR3 bases are TGTGCCAGCTCACCAAGCTCTAGCAATCAGCCCCAGCATTTT.